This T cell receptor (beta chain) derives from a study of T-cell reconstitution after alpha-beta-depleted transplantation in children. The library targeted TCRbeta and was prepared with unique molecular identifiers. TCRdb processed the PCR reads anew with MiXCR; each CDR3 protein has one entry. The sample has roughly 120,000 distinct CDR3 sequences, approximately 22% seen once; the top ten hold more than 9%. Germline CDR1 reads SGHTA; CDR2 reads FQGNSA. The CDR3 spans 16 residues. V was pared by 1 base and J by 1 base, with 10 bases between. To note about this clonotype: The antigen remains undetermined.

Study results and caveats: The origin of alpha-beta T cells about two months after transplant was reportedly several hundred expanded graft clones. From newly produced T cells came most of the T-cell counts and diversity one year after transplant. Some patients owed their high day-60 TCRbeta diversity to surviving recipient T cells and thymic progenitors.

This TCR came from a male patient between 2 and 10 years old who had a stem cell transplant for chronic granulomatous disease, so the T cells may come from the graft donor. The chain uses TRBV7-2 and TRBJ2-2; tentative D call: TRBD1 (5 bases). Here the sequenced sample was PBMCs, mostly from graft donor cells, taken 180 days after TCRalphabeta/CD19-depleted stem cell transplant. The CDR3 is CASSLEVRVNTGELFF. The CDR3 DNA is TGTGCCAGCAGCTTAGAGGTCAGGGTGAACACCGGGGAGCTGTTTTTT.